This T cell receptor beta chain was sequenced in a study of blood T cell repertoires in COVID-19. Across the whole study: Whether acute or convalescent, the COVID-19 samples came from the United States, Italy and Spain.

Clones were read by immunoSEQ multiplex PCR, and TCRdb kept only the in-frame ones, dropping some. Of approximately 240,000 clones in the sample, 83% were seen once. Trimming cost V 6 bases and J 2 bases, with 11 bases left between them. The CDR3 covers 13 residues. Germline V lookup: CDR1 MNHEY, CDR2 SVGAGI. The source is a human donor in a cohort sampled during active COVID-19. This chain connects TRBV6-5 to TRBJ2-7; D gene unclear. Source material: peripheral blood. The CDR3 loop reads CASSQTPTYEQYF. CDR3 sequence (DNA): TGTGCCAGCAGCCAGACACCTACCTACGAGCAGTACTTC.